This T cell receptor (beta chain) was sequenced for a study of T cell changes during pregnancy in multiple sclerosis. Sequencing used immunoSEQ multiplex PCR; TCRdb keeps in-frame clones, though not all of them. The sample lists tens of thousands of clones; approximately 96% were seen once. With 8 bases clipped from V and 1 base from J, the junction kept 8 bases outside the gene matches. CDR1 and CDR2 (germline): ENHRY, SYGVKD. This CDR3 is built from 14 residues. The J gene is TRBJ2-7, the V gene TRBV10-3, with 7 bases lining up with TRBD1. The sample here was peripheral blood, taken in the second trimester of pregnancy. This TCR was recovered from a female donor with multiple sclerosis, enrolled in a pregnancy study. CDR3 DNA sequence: TGTGCCATCGGAACAGGGGCACTTTCCTACGAGCAGTACTTC. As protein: CAIGTGALSYEQYF.